This T cell receptor beta chain originates from a study of a mutant IDH1 vaccine in newly diagnosed glioma. Study-wide results and caveats: Vaccination elicited immune responses in 93.3% of patients.

The table lists this clone with a few counts. The antigen is undetermined. TCRdb keeps only in-frame clones here, not all; method: immunoSEQ multiplex PCR. This table has some 57,000 clones, around 80% appearing once. This CDR3 is 14 amino acids long. CDR1 is SNHLY, CDR2 FYNNEI, per germline. V was pared by 6 bases and J by 11 bases, with 14 bases of the junction left unmatched. Stated time point: week 47, end of study. Every single dose of the vaccine, 300 ug of mutant IDH1 20-mer peptide, came with topical imiquimod. Material: PBMCs, obtained from a glioma patient whose treatment included an IDH1 peptide vaccine. This chain joins TRBV2 and TRBJ1-1; 8 positions match TRBD1. This TCR came from a woman aged 40 to 50 with glioma. Some clones in this sample may be carry-over from other donors' samples. Here the CDR3 DNA reads TGTGCCAGCAGAAGGACAGGGATTTTAGGAGAGGCTTTCTTT. As protein: CASRRTGILGEAFF.